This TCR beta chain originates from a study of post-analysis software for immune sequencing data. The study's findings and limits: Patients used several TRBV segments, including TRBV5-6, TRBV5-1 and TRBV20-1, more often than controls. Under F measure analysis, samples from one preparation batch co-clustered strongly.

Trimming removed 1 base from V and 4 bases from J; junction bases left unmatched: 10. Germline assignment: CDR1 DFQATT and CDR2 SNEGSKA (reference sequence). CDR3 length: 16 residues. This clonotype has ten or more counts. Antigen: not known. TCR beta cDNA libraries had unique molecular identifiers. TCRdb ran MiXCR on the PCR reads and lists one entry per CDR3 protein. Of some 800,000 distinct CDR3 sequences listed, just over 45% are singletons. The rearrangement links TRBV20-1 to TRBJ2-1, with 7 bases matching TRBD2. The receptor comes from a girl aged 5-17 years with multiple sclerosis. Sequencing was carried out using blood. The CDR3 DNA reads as TGCAGTGCTAGAGTAGGTGCTAGCGGTCCTTACAATGAGCAGTTCTTC. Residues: CSARVGASGPYNEQFF.